This T cell receptor beta chain was sequenced in a study of T cell responses to AZD1222 COVID-19 vaccine (dated by TCRdb to the early 2020s). Some background on the complete study: TCR sequencing covered some 250 trial participants: 200 to 220 given two doses of AZD1222 and 26 given two doses of MenACWY control vaccine. Trial participants were enrolled by age into subgroups of 18-55, 56-69 and 70-plus years, and around 140, 26 and 57 TCR-sequenced participants, respectively, were included in these subgroups. Overall results and qualifications from the work: After two AZD1222 doses, both the breadth and the depth of spike-specific TCRs were significantly higher than at day 0 and than in MenACWY recipients. Only 5 to 7 AZD1222 recipients were SARS-CoV-2 seropositive at baseline, limiting conclusions about previously exposed vaccinees. Because no day 14 peak-response samples were available, the repertoires could be characterized only after the peak T cell response. CD4 TCRs associated with the vaccine covered the entire spike protein, and the dominant responses were in regions 160-218 and 743-854. The 56-69-year group was small, and its depth increase did not reach significance, likely because of low power. Nearly half of unique spike-specific TCRs reportedly recognized epitopes outside regions mutated in the B.1.351 and B.1.1.7 variants. Participants were mostly white British and included more females than males, and it was suggested by the authors that clonal diversity may have been underestimated.

The CDR3 regions of human TCRbeta chains were analyzed by immunosequencing. From the authors' description of their analysis: TCRs in the repertoires were matched against a reference library of SARS-CoV-2-specific TCRs that had been generated with the MIRA antigen-specificity platform. Breadth meant the fraction of unique TCRs that were SARS-CoV-2-associated, whereas depth meant the fraction of total T cells that were SARS-CoV-2-associated. Using the MIRA data, each spike-specific TCR was mapped to the spike region that the TCR reacts to and placed in a CD4 or CD8 class. Log10-transformed breadth and depth values were compared by one-way ANOVA with Sidak's multiple comparisons tests. TCRdb obtained this table from immuneACCESS and retained in-frame rearrangements with V and J assigned. These tables miss some clones; where compared with another copy, unresolved V genes account for less than half of the shortfall, and the remainder is unexplained. Clone size and the V and J calls come from that table; the DNA yielded D and trimming. A total of 150,000 to 180,000 clones appear in this sample, about 86% of them only once. The top ten clonotypes cover 5.5% of the sample.

This clone showed up just once. Which antigen it targets is not known. Base quality data are lacking; no much larger clone is found one base away. What the time point label conveys for this sample: baseline before first vaccination. In light of the paper, this sample's treatment or condition label describes: meningococcal conjugate vaccine given as trial control. Vaccinee samples were obtained from the UK trials COV001 and COV002, which included a single-blind randomized controlled phase 2/3 trial of AZD1222 (ChAdOx1 nCoV-19) in healthy adults. For TCRbeta chain sequencing, PBMC samples were collected from trial participants at day 0 and at day 28 after the second dose. Sequencing was performed on peripheral blood, taken on day 0 of MenACWY control vaccination. The sequence derives from an adult in good health.

The CDR3 region: CASKTPGQTGGYTF. The sequenced DNA is TGTGCCAGCAAGACCCCGGGACAGACGGGTGGCTACACCTTC. This chain is built from TRBV5-4 and TRBJ1-2; the central 7 bases match TRBD1. The cysteine opens and the phenylalanine closes a CDR3 of 14 amino acids. Of the read, only the CDR3 DNA is kept; its 42 bases are in frame from base 1. The germline V end is reduced by 6 bases and the J end by 7 bases; junction bases left unmatched: 12. Based on the germline V gene (reference sequence), the CDR1 and CDR2 sequences are SGHNT and YYREEE.